What follows are 29 T cell receptor beta chains derived from one specimen sequenced in a study of identical twins. TCRdb re-analysed the 5' RACE reads in MiXCR, keeping a single row per CDR3 protein. The sample lists 400,000 to 550,000 distinct CDR3 sequences; more than 20% were seen once. This sample was also put to use in a study of T cells expressing NK-cell markers.

Sequencing input: CD4+ T cells sorted from blood. All receptors derive from a woman between 18 and 29 years old in good health.

The rearrangement joins TRBV5-5 to TRBJ2-7; 8 bases agree with TRBD1. V trimming: 6 bases; J trimming: 6 bases; junction bases outside the gene matches: 11. The V gene's germline CDR1 is SGHKS and CDR2 YYEKEE (reference sequence). The CDR3 extends over 14 amino acids. The CDR3 DNA follows: TGTGCCAGCAACCAGGCAGGGGGCATAGGCGAGCAGTACTTC. Translated: CASNQAGGIGEQYF.

This clonotype was recorded a few times. The V and J genes are TRBV15 and TRBJ1-2; 9 bases agree with TRBD1. J was trimmed by 10 bases and V by 1 base; bases with no gene match: 7. CDR1 and CDR2 (germline): LNHNV, YYDKDF (reference sequence). The CDR3 has 14 amino acids. The CDR3 DNA reads as TGTGCCACCAGCAGAGGCGGGACAGGGAGTCTCTACACCTTC. Translated: CATSRGGTGSLYTF. Supplemented by reference TRBV15 and TRBJ1-2, the full variable domain reads DAMVIQNPRYQVTQFGKPVTLSCSQTLNHNVMYWYQQKSSQAPKLLFHYYDKDFNNEADTPDNFQSRRPNTSFCFLDIRSPGLGDTAMYLCATSRGGTGSLYTFGSGTRLTVV.

V and J are TRBV20-1 and TRBJ2-1, with TRBD2 identical over 7 bases. This CDR3 has 16 amino acids. V was clipped by 2 bases and J by 9 bases; unmatched bases: 16. Germline assignment: CDR1 DFQATT and CDR2 SNEGSKA (reference sequence). The CDR3 DNA follows: TGCAGTGCTAGATCGGGTGGGACTACCTCCCTCGGTGAGCAGTTCTTC. It specifies CSARSGGTTSLGEQFF.

This clonotype was counted a few times. The gene calls are TRBV4-2 and TRBJ2-3, with D uncertain. Germline V lookup: CDR1 LGHNA, CDR2 YNFKEQ. The CDR3 loop spans 15 amino acids. Between the trimmed V and J ends, which lost 1 base and 3 bases, there was a span of 11 bases. The CDR3: CASSQGVPETDTQYF. CDR3 nucleotide sequence: TGTGCCAGCAGCCAAGGAGTTCCCGAGACAGATACGCAGTATTTT.

The rearrangement uses TRBV14 and TRBJ2-1; TRBD1 might be the D (6 bases). The CDR3 totals 15 residues. Trimming removed 1 base at V and 6 bases at J, with 13 bases between. Germline V gives CDR1 SGHDN, CDR2 FVKESK. CDR3 DNA: TGTGCCAGCAGCCAAGGGCAGGGGTTTGTCAATGAGCAGTTCTTC. Its protein product is CASSQGQGFVNEQFF.

This clonotype was picked up a small number of times. V is TRBV7-9 and J is TRBJ2-1, with D perhaps matching TRBD1 (6 bases). The germline CDR1 and CDR2 sequences are SEHNR and FQNEAQ (reference sequence). There are 16 residues in the CDR3. V was shortened by 2 bases and J by 2 bases, with 13 bases between the two germline ends. The CDR3 DNA reads as TGTGCCAGCAGCTTAAAACAGGGAGCCCCCTACAATGAGCAGTTCTTC. Protein product: CASSLKQGAPYNEQFF.

The rearrangement links TRBV6-5 to TRBJ2-2; 8 nucleotides match TRBD1. The trim removed 2 bases at V and 5 bases at J, leaving 4 bases unmatched. The CDR3 is made up of 15 amino acids. The germline V gene has CDR1 MNHEY and CDR2 SVGAGI. The CDR3 protein is CASSYGTGLTGELFF. Written as DNA, the CDR3 is TGTGCCAGCAGTTACGGGACAGGACTTACCGGGGAGCTGTTTTTT.

J is TRBJ2-7 and V is TRBV12-3 or TRBV12-4; 7 bases line up with TRBD1. The CDR3 extends over 15 amino acids. V lost 3 bases to trimming and J lost 2 bases; unmatched junction nucleotides: 7. CDR3 loop: CASSLNPGQTYEQYF. The CDR3 nucleotides read TGTGCCAGCAGTTTGAACCCGGGACAGACCTACGAGCAGTACTTC.

CDR3: CASSYATGSYEQYF. CDR3 coding DNA: TGTGCCAGCAGTTACGCGACAGGCTCCTACGAGCAGTACTTC. V is TRBV6-5 and J is TRBJ2-7; possible D gene TRBD1, 6 bases. Trimming removed 2 bases from V and 0 bases from J, with 8 bases in between. The CDR3 length is 14 residues. Germline CDR1 MNHEY, CDR2 SVGAGI.

This clonotype came up a few times. This chain links TRBV12-3 or TRBV12-4 with TRBJ2-1, with 7 bases lining up with TRBD2. V was clipped by 4 bases and J by 13 bases; unmatched bases: 16. CDR3 length: 15 amino acids. The CDR3 DNA is TGTGCCAGCAGTTCGGCGGGAGCGAAGATCGTACTACAGTTCTTC. It codes for CASSSAGAKIVLQFF.

This sequence joins TRBV11-2 and TRBJ2-7, with D maybe TRBD1 (6 bases). Trimming took off 5 bases at V and 2 bases at J, with 16 bases between the two ends. The CDR3 loop spans 15 amino acids. CDR1 and CDR2 from the germline V gene are SGHAT and FQNNGV. CDR3 DNA sequence: TGTGCCAGCAGCCCCCGAAGGACAGCAACCTACGAGCAGTACTTC. Amino acid sequence: CASSPRRTATYEQYF.

The V and J genes are TRBV12-3 or TRBV12-4 and TRBJ2-7; D is uncertain. Trimming cost V 3 bases and J 2 bases, with 8 bases left between them. The CDR3 has 13 amino acids. CDR3 coding DNA: TGTGCCAGCAGTTTCTCGCATGCCTACGAGCAGTACTTC. Amino acid sequence: CASSFSHAYEQYF.

This clonotype has just a few counts. The chain links TRBV7-2 to TRBJ1-2, with D possibly matching TRBD1 (6 bases). V lost 4 bases to trimming and J lost 3 bases, with 12 bases between them. This CDR3 is 14 amino acids long. The germline CDR1 and CDR2 sequences are SGHTA and FQGNSA. The CDR3 DNA reads TGTGCCAGCAGCTCGCAGGGACAATACTATGGCTACACCTTC. It encodes CASSSQGQYYGYTF.

This clonotype was picked up a small number of times. V and J are TRBV12-3 or TRBV12-4 and TRBJ2-3; D possibly matches TRBD1 or TRBD2 (6 bases each). V lost 1 base and J 2 bases, leaving 19 bases between the germline ends. The CDR3 has 18 residues. CDR3 amino acids: CASSLVFAGGTTTDTQYF. CDR3 nucleotides: TGTGCCAGCAGTTTAGTGTTCGCTGGAGGGACAACCACAGATACGCAGTATTTT.

The V call is TRBV15, the J call TRBJ2-3; perhaps TRBD1 as D (6 bases). CDR1 LNHNV and CDR2 YYDKDF come from the germline V gene (reference sequence). The CDR3 spans 16 residues. The V end was cut by 5 bases, the J end by 2 bases, with 17 bases between. The CDR3 region is CATSPQDGGNTDTQYF. In nucleotides, the CDR3 is TGTGCCACCAGCCCACAAGATGGGGGCAACACAGATACGCAGTATTTT. The whole variable domain, remainder taken from reference TRBV15 and TRBJ2-3, is DAMVIQNPRYQVTQFGKPVTLSCSQTLNHNVMYWYQQKSSQAPKLLFHYYDKDFNNEADTPDNFQSRRPNTSFCFLDIRSPGLGDTAMYLCATSPQDGGNTDTQYFGPGTRLTVL.

The V call is TRBV20-1, the J call TRBJ2-3; no reliable D call. Germline V gene sequence: CDR1 DFQATT, CDR2 SNEGSKA (reference sequence). This CDR3 comprises 11 residues. Trimming removed 0 bases from V and 6 bases from J, with 4 bases in between. CDR3 sequence (DNA): TGCAGTGCTAGAGATTTCGATACGCAGTATTTT. Protein sequence: CSARDFDTQYF.

This chain links TRBV12-3 or TRBV12-4 with TRBJ1-1; 9 bases map to TRBD1. With V trimmed by 11 bases and J by 0 bases, 7 bases remained unmatched. This CDR3 is 14 amino acids long. This CDR3 is CACSDRGVNTEAFF. The CDR3 nucleotides read TGTGCCTGCTCGGACAGGGGAGTGAACACTGAAGCTTTCTTT.

This clonotype came up a few times. The V gene is TRBV20-1, the J gene TRBJ2-2; D is unresolved. From germline, CDR1 is DFQATT and CDR2 SNEGSKA (reference sequence). This CDR3 region has 13 residues. V was shortened by 6 bases and J by 0 bases, with 8 bases between the two germline ends. Written as DNA, the CDR3 is TGCAGTGCCCCGGTCCCGAACACCGGGGAGCTGTTTTTT. Encoded protein: CSAPVPNTGELFF.

The V gene is TRBV11-1, the J gene TRBJ1-2; D may be TRBD1 (5 bases). CDR1 and CDR2 from the germline V gene are SGHAT and FQDESV (reference sequence). V was trimmed by 3 bases and J by 8 bases, leaving 19 bases between them. CDR3 length: 15 residues. The CDR3 DNA reads as TGTGCCAGCAGCTTTCTAAACGGGGGGAACGGAGGCTACACCTTC. Translation gives CASSFLNGGNGGYTF. Full variable domain (outside the CDR3, taken from reference TRBV11-1 and TRBJ1-2): EAEVAQSPRYKITEKSQAVAFWCDPISGHATLYWYRQILGQGPELLVQFQDESVVDDSQLPKDRFSAERLKGVDSTLKIQPAELGDSAMYLCASSFLNGGNGGYTFGSGTRLTVV.

The chain recombines TRBV5-1 with TRBJ1-1; TRBD1 matches at 8 bases. There are 14 residues in the CDR3. J lost 5 bases, V lost 6 bases, and 9 bases had no gene match. CDR1 and CDR2 (germline): SGHRS, YFSETQ. CDR3 protein: CASNPTTGGTEAFF. CDR3 DNA sequence: TGCGCCAGCAACCCCACAACAGGGGGGACTGAAGCTTTCTTT.

The chain has TRBV20-1 and TRBJ2-3; D is perhaps TRBD2 (5 bases). The ends were cut back, 5 bases at V and 0 bases at J, with 12 bases in the middle. Germline CDR1 DFQATT, CDR2 SNEGSKA (reference sequence). The CDR3 length is 14 residues. CDR3 in DNA: TGCAGTGCTCTCGGGGTGGGGAGCACAGATACGCAGTATTTT. Translated, it gives CSALGVGSTDTQYF.

This clonotype was counted only a few times. V is TRBV5-1 and J is TRBJ2-1; TRBD1 or TRBD2 may be the D gene (7 bases each). The CDR3 spans 15 residues. CDR1 is SGHRS, CDR2 YFSETQ, per germline. The V gene lost 2 bases and the J gene lost 3 bases, with 12 bases spanning the gap. The CDR3 loop reads CASSFQGDYYNEQFF. CDR3 nucleotides: TGCGCCAGCAGCTTCCAGGGGGACTACTACAATGAGCAGTTCTTC.

This clonotype was found once. The chain couples TRBV12-3 or TRBV12-4 to TRBJ2-1, with D perhaps matching TRBD1 or TRBD2 (5 bases each). With 6 bases removed from V and 8 bases from J, the gap between germline ends came to 14 bases. The CDR3 is 13 amino acids. The CDR3 DNA follows: TGTGCCAGCAGATTCCTCGTGGGGGATGAGCAGTTCTTC. The encoded protein is CASRFLVGDEQFF.

This clonotype was counted only a few times. This chain links TRBV6-5 with TRBJ1-1; 11 bases align to TRBD1. Germline V gene lookup returns CDR1 MNHEY and CDR2 SVGAGI. The CDR3 has 17 amino acids. The junction had 9 bases not matched to a gene; V was cut back by 1 base and J by 5 bases. The CDR3 region is CASSYYSGTGGKTEAFF. For the CDR3, the DNA is TGTGCCAGCAGTTACTACTCCGGGACAGGGGGGAAGACTGAAGCTTTCTTT.

V gene TRBV25-1 combines with J gene TRBJ2-7; 8 bases agree with TRBD2. CDR1 and CDR2 (germline): MGHDK, SYGVNS. CDR3 length equals 16 residues. V lost 3 bases to trimming and J lost 3 bases; unmatched junction nucleotides: 10. The CDR3 sequence: CASSEGGASGYYEQYF. CDR3 bases: TGTGCCAGCAGTGAGGGGGGGGCTAGCGGGTACTACGAGCAGTACTTC.

This clonotype has only a few counts. This rearrangement joins TRBV19 to TRBJ1-2; D might be TRBD1 (6 bases). Germline CDR1 LNHDA, CDR2 SQIVND (reference sequence). Trimming cost V 5 bases and J 4 bases, with 14 bases left between them. The CDR3 has 14 residues. The CDR3: CASSDTGTIYGYTF. The CDR3 DNA sequence: TGTGCCAGTAGTGACACCGGGACAATCTATGGCTACACCTTC.

A few counts support this clonotype. The chain joins TRBV13 to TRBJ2-5, with D perhaps being TRBD1 or TRBD2 (5 bases each). The V end lost 3 bases, the J end lost 7 bases, and 18 bases lay between the germline ends. This CDR3 has 15 amino acids. In germline, CDR1 is PRHDT, CDR2 FYEKMQ (reference sequence). The CDR3 here is CASSFWGNRRRTQYF. As DNA, the CDR3 is TGTGCCAGCAGCTTCTGGGGGAACCGGCGCAGGACCCAGTACTTC.

J is TRBJ2-2 and V is TRBV27; D perhaps matches TRBD1 (6 bases). Trimming stripped 2 bases from V and 9 bases from J, with 10 bases between. CDR1 and CDR2 from the germline V gene are MNHEY and SMNVEV (reference sequence). The CDR3 has 13 amino acids. CDR3 bases: TGTGCCAGCAGTTTAACAGGGCAGAGGGAGCTGTTTTTT. It translates to CASSLTGQRELFF.

CDR3 sequence reads: CASSPTGRGGSSYNEQFF. The CDR3 coding sequence is TGTGCCAGCAGCCCTACCGGGCGGGGGGGCAGCTCCTACAATGAGCAGTTCTTC. The chain uses TRBV12-3 or TRBV12-4 and TRBJ2-1, with TRBD2 matching 9 bases. The CDR3 sequence is 18 residues long. V lost 6 bases and J lost 0; bases outside the gene matches: 12.